This record looks at one TCR beta chain sequence and its context. Assay used: immunoSEQ multiplex PCR; TCRdb lists only in-frame clones, some missing. This table has about 150,000 clones, 82% appearing once. Germline CDR1 reads SGHTA; CDR2 reads FQGNSA. CDR3 length equals 15 residues. V was trimmed by 3 bases and J by 5 bases, leaving 17 bases between them. The entry originates in a study of blood T cell repertoires in COVID-19. Overall study: Collection of acute and convalescent COVID-19 samples took place in the United States, Italy and Spain. The cDNA or gDNA used as material had been derived from T cells, B-cell-depleted T cells, or PBMCs.

The clonotype originates from a human donor with acute or convalescent COVID-19. The donor label of this sample is uncertain. Sequenced input: peripheral blood. The chain has TRBV7-2 and TRBJ2-7; D possibly corresponds to TRBD1 (6 bases). This CDR3 is CASSLQGKRMDEQYF. In DNA form, the CDR3 reads TGTGCCAGCAGCTTGCAGGGGAAAAGGATGGACGAGCAGTACTTC.